This T cell receptor beta chain was identified during a study of molecular identifiers for immune sequencing clone quantification. This clonotype occurred a few times. Antigen unknown. Sorting recovered naive CD8 T cells on a CD8+CD4-CCR7+CD45RA+ profile. General observations from the study: Whereas naive cells kept under 1% of molecules in clones above 20 RNA copies, such clones held over 97% in effectors. Highly expanded clone sizes could end up underestimated if a barcode were shared by identical TCR molecules.

With listed TCR primers and previously described methods, bulk TCR libraries were prepared. TCRdb re-called the PCR reads with MiXCR, one entry per CDR3 protein. The table includes under 600,000 distinct CDR3 sequences, roughly 23% detected once. Material: naive CD8+ T cells from blood, with Jurkat cell RNA spiked in. Subset of the sample: FACS-sorted CD8+CD4-CCR7+CD45RA+ naive T cells. This TCR was recovered from a human donor in good health. Some libraries in this study had Jurkat cell RNA spiked in.

CDR3 sequence: CATAGGGTYNEQFF. Here the CDR3 DNA reads TGTGCCACCGCGGGGGGTGGCACCTACAATGAGCAGTTCTTC. J is TRBJ2-1 and V is TRBV27, with 8 bases matching TRBD2. The germline V gene has CDR1 MNHEY and CDR2 SMNVEV (reference sequence). This CDR3 has 14 amino acids. V shed 10 bases, J shed 2 bases, and the junction held 7 bases outside the gene matches.